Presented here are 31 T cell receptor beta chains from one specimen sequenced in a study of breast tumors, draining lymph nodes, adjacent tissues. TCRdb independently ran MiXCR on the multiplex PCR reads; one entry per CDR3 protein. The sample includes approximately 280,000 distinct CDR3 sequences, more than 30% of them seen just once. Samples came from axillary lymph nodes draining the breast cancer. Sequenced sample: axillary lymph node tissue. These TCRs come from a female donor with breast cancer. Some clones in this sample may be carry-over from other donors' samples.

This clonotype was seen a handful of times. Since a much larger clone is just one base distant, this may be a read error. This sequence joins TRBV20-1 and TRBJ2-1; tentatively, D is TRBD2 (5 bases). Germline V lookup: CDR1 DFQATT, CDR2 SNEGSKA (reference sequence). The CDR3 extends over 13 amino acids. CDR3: CSAAATGRNAQFF. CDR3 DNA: TGCAGTGCAGCGGCGACGGGTAGGAATGCGCAGTTCTTC.

This chain's CDR3 is CASSHAPDRGEQYF. In DNA, the CDR3 is TGTGCCAGCAGTCACGCACCGGACAGGGGCGAGCAGTACTTC. The chain employs TRBV6-6 and TRBJ2-7; 9 nucleotides line up with TRBD1. With V trimmed by 5 bases and J by 6 bases, 8 bases remained unmatched. Germline CDR1 MNHNY, CDR2 SVGAGI (reference sequence). The CDR3 extends over 14 amino acids.

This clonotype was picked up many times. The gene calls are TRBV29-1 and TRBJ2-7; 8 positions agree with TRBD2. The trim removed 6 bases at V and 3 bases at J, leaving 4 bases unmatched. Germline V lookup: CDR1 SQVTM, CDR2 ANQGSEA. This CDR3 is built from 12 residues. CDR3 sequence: CSVRTSLYEQYF. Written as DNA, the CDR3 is TGCAGCGTCAGGACTAGCCTCTACGAGCAGTACTTC.

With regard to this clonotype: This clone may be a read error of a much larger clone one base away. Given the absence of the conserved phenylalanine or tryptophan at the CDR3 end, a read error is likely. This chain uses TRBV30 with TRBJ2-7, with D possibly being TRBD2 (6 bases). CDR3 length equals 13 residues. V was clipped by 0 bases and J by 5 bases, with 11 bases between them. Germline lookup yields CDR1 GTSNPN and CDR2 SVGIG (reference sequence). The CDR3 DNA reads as TGTGCCTGGAGTGTAATTCGGGGGAACGAGCAGTACTCC. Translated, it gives CAWSVIRGNEQYS.

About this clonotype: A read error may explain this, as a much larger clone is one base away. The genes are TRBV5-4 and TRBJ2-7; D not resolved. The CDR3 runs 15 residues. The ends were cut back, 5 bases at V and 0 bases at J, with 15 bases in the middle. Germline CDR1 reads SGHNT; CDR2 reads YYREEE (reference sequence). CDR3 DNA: TGTGCCAGCAGACCTCAGATCTTGGGCTCCTACGAGCAGTACTTC. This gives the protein CASRPQILGSYEQYF.

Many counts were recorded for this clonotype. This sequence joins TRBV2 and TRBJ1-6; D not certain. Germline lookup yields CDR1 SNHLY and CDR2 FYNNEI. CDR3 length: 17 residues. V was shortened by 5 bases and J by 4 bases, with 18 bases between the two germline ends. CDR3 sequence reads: CASSNTAAKSYNSPLHF. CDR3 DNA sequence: TGTGCCAGCAGTAACACAGCAGCAAAGTCGTATAATTCACCCCTCCACTTT.

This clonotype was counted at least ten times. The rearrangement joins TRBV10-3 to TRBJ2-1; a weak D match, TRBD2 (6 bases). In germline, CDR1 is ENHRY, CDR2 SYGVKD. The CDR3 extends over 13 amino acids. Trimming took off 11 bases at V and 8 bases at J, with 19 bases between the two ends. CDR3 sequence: CALRPTRDDEQFF. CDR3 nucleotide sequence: TGTGCCCTCCGCCCGACGCGGGACGATGAGCAGTTCTTC.

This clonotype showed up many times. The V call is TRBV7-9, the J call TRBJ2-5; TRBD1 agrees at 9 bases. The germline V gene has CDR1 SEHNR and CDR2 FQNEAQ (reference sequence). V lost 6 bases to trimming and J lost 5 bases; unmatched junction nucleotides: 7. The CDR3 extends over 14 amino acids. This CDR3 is CASSTGTGLETQYF. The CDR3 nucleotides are TGTGCCAGCAGTACCGGGACAGGGTTGGAGACCCAGTACTTC.

CDR3 sequence reads: CASSLRGGGVSEKLFF. The CDR3 coding sequence is TGTGCCAGCAGTCTTAGGGGAGGCGGCGTTAGTGAAAAACTGTTTTTT. The chain joins TRBV28 to TRBJ1-4, with D possibly TRBD1 on 5 matching bases. Germline CDR1 and CDR2: MDHEN and SYDVKM. V lost 5 bases, J lost 7 bases, and 20 bases lay in between. The CDR3 extends over 16 amino acids.

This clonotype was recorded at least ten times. CDR3 amino acids: CASSQKHYPSYEQYF. DNA for the CDR3: TGCGCCAGCAGCCAGAAACACTACCCCTCCTACGAGCAGTACTTC. The chain is built from TRBV4-3 and TRBJ2-7; no clear D. The CDR3 is made up of 15 amino acids. V lost 3 bases, J lost 0 bases, and 12 bases lay in between. Looked up from germline, CDR1 is LGHNA and CDR2 is YSLEER.

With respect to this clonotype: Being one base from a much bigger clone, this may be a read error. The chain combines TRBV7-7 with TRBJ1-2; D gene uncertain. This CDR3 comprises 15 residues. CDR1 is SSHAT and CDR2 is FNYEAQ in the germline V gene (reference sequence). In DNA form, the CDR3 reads TGTGCTAGCAGCTTACGGGCTAAACCTAACTATGGCTACCCCTTC. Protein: CASSLRAKPNYGYPF.

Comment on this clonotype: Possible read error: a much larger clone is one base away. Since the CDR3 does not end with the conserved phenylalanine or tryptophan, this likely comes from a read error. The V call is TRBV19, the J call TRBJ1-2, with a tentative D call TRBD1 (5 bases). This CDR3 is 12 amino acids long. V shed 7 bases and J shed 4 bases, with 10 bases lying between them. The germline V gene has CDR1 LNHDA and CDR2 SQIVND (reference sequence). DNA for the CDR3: TGTGCCAGTACTCCAGGGTTCTATGGCTACACCCTC. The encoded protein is CASTPGFYGYTL.

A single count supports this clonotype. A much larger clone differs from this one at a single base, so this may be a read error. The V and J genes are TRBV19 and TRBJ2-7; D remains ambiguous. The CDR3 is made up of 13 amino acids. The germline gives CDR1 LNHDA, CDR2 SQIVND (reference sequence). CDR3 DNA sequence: TGTGTCAGTAGTGGGGTAGCATCCTACGAGCAGTACTTC. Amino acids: CVSSGVASYEQYF.

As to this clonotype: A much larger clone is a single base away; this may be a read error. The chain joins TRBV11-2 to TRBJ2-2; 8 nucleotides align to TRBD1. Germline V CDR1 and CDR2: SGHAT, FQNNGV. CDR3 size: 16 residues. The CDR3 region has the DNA TGTGCCGGCAGCCATACACGGACAGGGAAGACCGGGGAGCTGTTTTTT. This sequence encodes CAGSHTRTGKTGELFF.

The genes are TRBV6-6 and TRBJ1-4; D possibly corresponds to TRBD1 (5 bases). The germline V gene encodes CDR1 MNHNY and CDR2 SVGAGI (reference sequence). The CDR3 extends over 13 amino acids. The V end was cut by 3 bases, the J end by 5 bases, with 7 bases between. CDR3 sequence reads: CASSYRGNEKLFF. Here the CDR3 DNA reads TGTGCCAGCAGTTATCGGGGGAATGAAAAACTGTTTTTT.

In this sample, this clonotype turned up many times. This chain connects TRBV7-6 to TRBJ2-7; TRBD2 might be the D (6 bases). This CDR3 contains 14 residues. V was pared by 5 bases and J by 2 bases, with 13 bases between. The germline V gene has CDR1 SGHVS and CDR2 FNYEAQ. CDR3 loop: CASSHLGRPYEQYF. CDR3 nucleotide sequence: TGTGCCAGCAGCCACCTCGGGAGACCCTACGAGCAGTACTTC.

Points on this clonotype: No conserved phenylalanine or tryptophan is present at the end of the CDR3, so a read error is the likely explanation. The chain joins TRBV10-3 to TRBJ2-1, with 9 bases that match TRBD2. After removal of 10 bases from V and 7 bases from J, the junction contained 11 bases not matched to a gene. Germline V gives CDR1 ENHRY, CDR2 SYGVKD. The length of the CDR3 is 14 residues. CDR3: CATKRTSESNEQFL. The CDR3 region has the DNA TGTGCCACCAAACGGACTAGCGAGAGTAATGAGCAGTTCCTC.

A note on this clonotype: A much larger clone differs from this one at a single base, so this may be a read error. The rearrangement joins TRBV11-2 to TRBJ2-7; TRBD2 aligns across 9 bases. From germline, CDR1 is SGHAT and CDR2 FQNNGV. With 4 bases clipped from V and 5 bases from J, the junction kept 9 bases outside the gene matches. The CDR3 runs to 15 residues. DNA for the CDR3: TGTGCCAGCAGCTCCTTAGCGGGAGCGCCTAACGAGCAGTACTTC. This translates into CASSSLAGAPNEQYF.

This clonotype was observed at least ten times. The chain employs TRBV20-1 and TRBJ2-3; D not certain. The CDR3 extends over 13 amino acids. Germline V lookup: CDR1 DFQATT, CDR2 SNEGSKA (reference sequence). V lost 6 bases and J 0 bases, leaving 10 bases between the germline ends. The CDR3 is CSAPGPSTDTQYF. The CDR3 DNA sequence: TGCAGTGCCCCCGGGCCCAGCACAGATACGCAGTATTTT.

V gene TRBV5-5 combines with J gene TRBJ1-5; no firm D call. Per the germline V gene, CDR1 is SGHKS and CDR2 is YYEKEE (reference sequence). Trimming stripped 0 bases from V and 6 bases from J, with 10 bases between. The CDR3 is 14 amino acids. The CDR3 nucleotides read TGTGCCAGCAGCTTGGAGGGTGCCCGTCAGCCCCAGCATTTT. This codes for CASSLEGARQPQHF.

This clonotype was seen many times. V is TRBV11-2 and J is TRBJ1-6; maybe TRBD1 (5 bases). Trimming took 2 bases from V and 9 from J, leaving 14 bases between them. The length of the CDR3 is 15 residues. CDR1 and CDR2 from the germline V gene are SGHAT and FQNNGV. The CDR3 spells CASSLSDAGGSPLHF. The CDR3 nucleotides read TGTGCCAGCAGCTTATCTGACGCCGGGGGTTCACCCCTCCACTTT.

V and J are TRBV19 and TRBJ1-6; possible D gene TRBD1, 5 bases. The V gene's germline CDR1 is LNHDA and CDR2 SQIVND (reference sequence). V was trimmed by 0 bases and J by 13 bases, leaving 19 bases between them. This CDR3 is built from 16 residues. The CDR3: CASSIEAGRSISPLHF. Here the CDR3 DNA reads TGTGCCAGTAGTATAGAGGCGGGACGGTCTATTTCGCCCCTCCACTTT.

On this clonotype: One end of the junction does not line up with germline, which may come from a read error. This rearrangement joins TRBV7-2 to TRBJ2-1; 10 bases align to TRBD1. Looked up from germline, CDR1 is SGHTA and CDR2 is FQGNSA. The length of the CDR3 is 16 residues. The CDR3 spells CASSLNPPGQGREQFF. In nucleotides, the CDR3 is TGTGCTAGCAGCTTAAATCCGCCGGGACAGGGGCGGGAGCAGTTCTTC.

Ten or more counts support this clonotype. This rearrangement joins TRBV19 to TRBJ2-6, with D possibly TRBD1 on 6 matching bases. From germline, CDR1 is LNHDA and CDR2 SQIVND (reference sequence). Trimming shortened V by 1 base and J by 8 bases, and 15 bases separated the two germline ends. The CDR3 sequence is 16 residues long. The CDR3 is CASSIAWSDSSNVLTF. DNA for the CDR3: TGTGCCAGTAGTATAGCCTGGTCGGACAGCTCCAACGTCCTGACTTTC.

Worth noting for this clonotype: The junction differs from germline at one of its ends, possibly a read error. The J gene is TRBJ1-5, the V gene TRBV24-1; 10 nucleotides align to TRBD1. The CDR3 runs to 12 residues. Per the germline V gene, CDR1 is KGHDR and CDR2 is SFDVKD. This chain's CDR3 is CATGQGISPRNF. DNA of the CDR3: TGTGCCACGGGACAGGGGATCAGCCCCCGCAATTTT.

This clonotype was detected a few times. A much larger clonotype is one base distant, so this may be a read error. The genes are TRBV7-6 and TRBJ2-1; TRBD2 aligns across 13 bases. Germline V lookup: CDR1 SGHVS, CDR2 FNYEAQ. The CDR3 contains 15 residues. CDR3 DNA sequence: TGTGCCAGCAGCTCGTCCGGACTAGCGGGAGTAGAGCAGCTCTTC. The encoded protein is CASSSSGLAGVEQLF.

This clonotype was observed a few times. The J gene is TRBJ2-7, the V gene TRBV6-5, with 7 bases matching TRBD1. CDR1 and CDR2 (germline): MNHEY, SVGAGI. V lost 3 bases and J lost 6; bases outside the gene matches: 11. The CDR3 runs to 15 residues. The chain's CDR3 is CASSYSGTDSGEQYF. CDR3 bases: TGTGCCAGCAGTTATTCCGGGACAGATTCTGGCGAGCAGTACTTC.

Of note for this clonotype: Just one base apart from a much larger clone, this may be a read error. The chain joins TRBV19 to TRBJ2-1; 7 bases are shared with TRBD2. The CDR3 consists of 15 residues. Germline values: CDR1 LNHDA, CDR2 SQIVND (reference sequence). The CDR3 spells CASSPTAGTYNGQFF. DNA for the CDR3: TGTGCCAGTAGCCCCACAGCGGGGACCTACAATGGGCAGTTCTTC. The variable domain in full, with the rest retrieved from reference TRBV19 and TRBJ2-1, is DGGITQSPKYLFRKEGQNVTLSCEQNLNHDAMYWYRQDPGQGLRLIYYSQIVNDFQKGDIAEGYSVSREKKESFPLTVTSAQKNPTAFYLCASSPTAGTYNGQFFGPGTRLTVL.

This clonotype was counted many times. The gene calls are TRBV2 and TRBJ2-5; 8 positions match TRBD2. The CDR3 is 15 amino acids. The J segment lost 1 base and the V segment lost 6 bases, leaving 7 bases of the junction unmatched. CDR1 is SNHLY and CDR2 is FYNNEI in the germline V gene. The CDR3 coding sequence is TGTGCCAGCAGGGGACTAGTGGGGGGCCAAGAGACCCAGTACTTC. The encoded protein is CASRGLVGGQETQYF.

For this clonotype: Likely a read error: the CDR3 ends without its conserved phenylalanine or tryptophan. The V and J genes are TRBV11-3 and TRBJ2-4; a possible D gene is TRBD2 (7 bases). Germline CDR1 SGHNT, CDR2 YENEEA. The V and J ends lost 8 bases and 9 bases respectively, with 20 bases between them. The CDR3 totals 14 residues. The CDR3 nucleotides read TGTGCCAGCGGCCCGGTGGGGGGGCCAGTCATTCAGTACCTC. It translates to CASGPVGGPVIQYL.

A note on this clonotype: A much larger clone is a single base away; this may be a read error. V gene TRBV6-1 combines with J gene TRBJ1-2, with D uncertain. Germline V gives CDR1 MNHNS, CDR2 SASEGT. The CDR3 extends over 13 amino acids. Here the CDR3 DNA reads TGTACCAGCAGTAAGTCCGATAACTATGGCTACACCTTC. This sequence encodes CTSSKSDNYGYTF.